The clone carrying this T cell receptor beta chain was recorded a few times. Its matching antigen is unknown. This may be a read error: a much more frequent sequence differs by one nucleotide. Constant-region reverse primers amplified full-length variable regions, followed by semi-nested Nested Universal Primer A PCR. TCRdb re-called the 5' RACE reads with MiXCR, one entry per CDR3 protein. The sample shows 50,000 to 60,000 distinct CDR3 sequences, about 20% of them seen only once. The sorted Tregs were CD4+CD25+CD127-/low cells. Study-wide points: In terms of TCR gene usage, tumor memory CD4+ T cells clustered together with blood and lymph node memory CD4+ cells, as well as with lymph node naive CD4+ cells. Tumor Tregs overlapped most with tumor, then blood, naive CD4+ cells.

Sequencing was carried out using tumor-infiltrating Tregs sorted from the breast tumor. The source is a female donor with breast cancer.

This chain's CDR3 is CASSPYQGDVYGYTF. CDR3 nucleotides: TGTGCCAGCAGCCCGTACCAGGGGGATGTCTATGGCTACACCTTC. The chain joins TRBV7-2 to TRBJ1-2, with 7 positions matching TRBD1. Unmatched junction bases numbered 10, after V lost 5 bases and J lost 4 bases. CDR1 and CDR2 (germline): SGHTA, FQGNSA. CDR3 size: 15 residues.